This T cell receptor beta chain was profiled in a study of CD8 T cells in Susac syndrome. Notes on the study in general: Regarding the TCR sequencing and HLA analysis, the study admitted that a relatively small number of individuals were involved.

As for this clonotype: The antigen remains undetermined.

The CD8+ and CD4+ T cells were negatively isolated, with the TEMRA cells enriched by FACS. A quantity of about 0.45 to 1 ug RNA underwent reverse transcription using random hexamers. Across 54 Vbeta and 13 Jbeta, TCR beta CDR3 was amplified with immunoSEQ multiplex PCR. TCRdb passed the immunoSEQ multiplex PCR reads through MiXCR, listing each CDR3 protein once. Counted here are around 300,000 distinct CDR3 sequences, around 85% occurring once; the ten biggest clones make up 0.2% to 0.25%. The CDR3 spans 15 residues. V was cut by 5 bases and J by 4 bases, with 18 bases left in between. Germline V gives CDR1 SGHRS, CDR2 YFSETQ.

The gene calls are TRBV5-1 and TRBJ2-5; D is possibly TRBD1 (6 bases). This sequence was found in a human donor with multiple sclerosis. Source material: CD8+ T cells from PBMCs. The DNA of the CDR3 is TGCGCCAGCAGTTGGACTTGGGGGCAGTCAGAGACCCAGTACTTC. Translating it yields CASSWTWGQSETQYF.